This section outlines one T cell receptor beta chain sequence together with its context. The entry originates in a study of blood T cell repertoires in COVID-19. For the study at large: From T cells, B-cell-depleted T cells, or PBMCs came the material, which was cDNA or gDNA.

Per the authors' pipeline: Researchers report that nucleated cell counts were estimated from reference gene primer amplification. Method: immunoSEQ multiplex PCR; TCRdb's copy keeps in-frame clones and lacks some. V, J and clone size reflect that table, while D and trimming were determined from the DNA. The sample consists of some 120,000 clones, 75% to 90% of them appearing once. CDR1 is SGHRS and CDR2 is YFSETQ in the germline V gene. The CDR3 is 15 amino acids. Trimming at V came to 0 bases and at J to 3 bases, leaving 5 bases not matched to a gene. The origin of this receptor is a man in his 70s with active or convalescent COVID-19. This chain joins TRBV5-1 and TRBJ1-1; 7 bases match TRBD1. The sample comprised peripheral blood. CDR3 protein: CASSLAAGGHTEAFF. CDR3 bases: TGCGCCAGCAGCTTGGCGGCAGGGGGACACACTGAAGCTTTCTTT.